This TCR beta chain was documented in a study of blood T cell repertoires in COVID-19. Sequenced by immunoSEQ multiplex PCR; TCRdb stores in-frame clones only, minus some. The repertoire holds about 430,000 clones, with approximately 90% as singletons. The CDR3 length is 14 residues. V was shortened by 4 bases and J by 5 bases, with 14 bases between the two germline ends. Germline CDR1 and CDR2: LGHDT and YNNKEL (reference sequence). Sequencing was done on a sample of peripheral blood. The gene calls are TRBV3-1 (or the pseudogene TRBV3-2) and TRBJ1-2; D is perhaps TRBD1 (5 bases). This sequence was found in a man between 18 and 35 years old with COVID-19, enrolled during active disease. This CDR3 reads CASSPGGLRYGYTF. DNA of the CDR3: TGTGCCAGCAGCCCCGGGGGTCTACGTTATGGCTACACCTTC.